Presented here are 15 T cell receptor beta chains from one specimen sequenced in a study of shared clonotypes between healthy human individuals. Assay used: immunoSEQ multiplex PCR; TCRdb lists only in-frame clones, some missing. The data contain some 1 million clones, 65% to 80% of them singletons. Sequencing input: memory CD4+ T cells sorted from blood. Subset specified: CD45RA-negative fraction. These receptors were taken from a man between 18 and 29 years old in good health.

This chain connects TRBV7-2 to TRBJ2-5; 12 positions agree with TRBD2. Germline V lookup: CDR1 SGHTA, CDR2 FQGNSA. V shed 5 bases and J 5 bases; nucleotides not matched to a gene: 6. The CDR3 covers 15 residues. The CDR3 region has the DNA TGTGCCAGCAGCCCTAGCGGGGGGGCCTCGGAGACCCAGTACTTC. Its translation is CASSPSGGASETQYF.

The chain combines TRBV27 with TRBJ2-3, with D tentatively TRBD1 (6 bases). CDR3 length equals 17 residues. Germline-derived CDR1 and CDR2 are MNHEY and SMNVEV (reference sequence). V lost 4 bases to trimming and J lost 0 bases, with 17 bases between them. DNA for the CDR3: TGTGCCAGCAGTTCGACCCCCGGACAGTTTAGCACAGATACGCAGTATTTT. This encodes CASSSTPGQFSTDTQYF.

CDR3 amino acids: CASSLIREGGELFF. CDR3 DNA: TGTGCCAGCAGTTTAATCCGGGAGGGCGGGGAGCTGTTTTTT. This chain connects TRBV28 to TRBJ2-2; 8 bases are shared with TRBD2. Germline V gene sequence: CDR1 MDHEN, CDR2 SYDVKM. CDR3 length equals 14 residues. Trimming removed 2 bases from V and 7 bases from J; junction bases left unmatched: 3.

The chain recombines TRBV5-1 with TRBJ1-4; 7 bases match TRBD1. Germline V lookup: CDR1 SGHRS, CDR2 YFSETQ. Trimming cost V 1 base and J 7 bases; bases outside gene matches: 7. The CDR3 is 15 residues long. This CDR3 is CASSLSPGGSEKLFF. The CDR3 DNA sequence: TGCGCCAGCAGCTTGTCTCCAGGGGGTAGTGAAAAACTGTTTTTT.

V gene TRBV7-2 combines with J gene TRBJ2-7, with 8 bases aligning to TRBD2. Per germline, CDR1 SGHTA and CDR2 FQGNSA. V dropped 5 bases and J dropped 2; count of bases not matched to a gene: 8. CDR3 length: 15 residues. In nucleotides, the CDR3 is TGTGCCAGCAGCACGGCGGGGGGCCCCACCTACGAGCAGTACTTC. Its protein is CASSTAGGPTYEQYF.

This chain connects TRBV18 to TRBJ2-7, with no clear D. Germline CDR1 and CDR2: KGHSH and LQKENI. Trimming cost V 2 bases and J 1 base, with 12 bases left between them. The CDR3 totals 15 residues. The CDR3 sequence: CASSPTGGSSYEQYF. CDR3 DNA: TGTGCCAGCTCACCAACTGGTGGCAGTTCCTACGAGCAGTACTTC.

The gene calls are TRBV21-1 and TRBJ2-7; the table's D call TRBD1 went unverified against the DNA. TRBV21-1 is designated a pseudogene. CDR3 size: 12 residues. The CDR3 spells CASRGQVGEQYF. The CDR3, as DNA: TGTGCCAGCAGGGGACAGGTGGGGGAGCAGTACTTC.

V is TRBV10-3 and J is TRBJ1-3; no firm D call. The germline V and J ends were trimmed by 4 bases and 0 bases, with 7 bases remaining between them. This CDR3 spans 14 amino acids. CDR1 is ENHRY and CDR2 is SYGVKD in the germline V gene. CDR3 DNA: TGTGCCATCAGTGGCCAGTCCTCTGGAAACACCATATATTTT. Residues: CAISGQSSGNTIYF.

The sample holds a few counts of this clone. This chain joins TRBV6-5 and TRBJ2-7, with D unclear. Germline V gene sequence: CDR1 MNHEY, CDR2 SVGAGI. Trimming removed 5 bases at V and 2 bases at J, with 10 bases between. This CDR3 has 13 amino acids. The CDR3 bases are TGTGCCAGCAGTGCCCTCGTTGCCTACGAGCAGTACTTC. This sequence encodes CASSALVAYEQYF.

The gene calls are TRBV25-1 and TRBJ2-7; 9 bases are shared with TRBD1. V gave up 3 bases and J gave up 5 bases; unmatched junction bases: 11. Germline values: CDR1 MGHDK, CDR2 SYGVNS. The CDR3 covers 16 residues. The CDR3 loop reads CASSDYSDRGTHEQYF. CDR3 bases: TGTGCCAGCAGTGATTATAGCGACAGGGGGACCCACGAGCAGTACTTC.

This chain joins TRBV7-8 and TRBJ1-3, with 8 bases matching TRBD1. Germline V lookup: CDR1 SGHVS, CDR2 FQNEAQ. V was pared by 5 bases and J by 0 bases, with 6 bases of the junction left unmatched. CDR3 length: 16 residues. This CDR3 is CASSARDRSSGNTIYF. CDR3 sequence (DNA): TGTGCCAGCAGCGCCCGGGACAGGAGCTCTGGAAACACCATATATTTT. The full variable domain, its missing parts supplied by reference TRBV7-8 and TRBJ1-3, is GAGVSQSPRYKVAKRGQDVALRCDPISGHVSLFWYQQALGQGPEFLTYFQNEAQLDKSGLPSDRFFAERPEGSVSTLKIQRTQQEDSAVYLCASSARDRSSGNTIYFGEGSWLTVV.

The chain is built from TRBV4-3 and TRBJ1-5, with D uncertain. Germline V gene lookup returns CDR1 LGHNA and CDR2 YSLEER. V was trimmed by 0 bases and J by 6 bases, leaving 15 bases between them. The length of the CDR3 is 16 residues. The CDR3 here is CASSQDVGGWGQPQHF. The CDR3, as DNA: TGCGCCAGCAGCCAAGATGTGGGAGGTTGGGGTCAGCCCCAGCATTTT.

This chain links TRBV28 with TRBJ1-1, with D possibly matching TRBD1 (5 bases). This CDR3 is 17 amino acids long. Germline CDR1 and CDR2: MDHEN and SYDVKM. V dropped 3 bases and J dropped 2 bases, with 19 bases sitting between them. Written as DNA, the CDR3 is TGTGCCAGCAGTTTGCGACCAGGGCGGAGGGGCAACACTGAAGCTTTCTTT. Protein: CASSLRPGRRGNTEAFF.

This chain uses TRBV5-1 with TRBJ2-2; 8 bases are shared with TRBD1. V lost 4 bases to trimming and J lost 6 bases; unmatched junction nucleotides: 11. The V gene's germline CDR1 is SGHRS and CDR2 YFSETQ. The CDR3 spans 16 residues. CDR3 coding DNA: TGCGCCAGCAGCCTTCTCATAGCGGACAGGGCCGGGGAGCTGTTTTTT. Translation: CASSLLIADRAGELFF.

The genes are TRBV28 and TRBJ2-7, with D possibly TRBD1 on 6 matching bases. The ends were cut back, 2 bases at V and 5 bases at J, with 13 bases in the middle. The CDR3 is made up of 14 amino acids. The germline gives CDR1 MDHEN, CDR2 SYDVKM. The CDR3 is CASSLIQGHHEQYF. CDR3 bases: TGTGCCAGCAGTTTAATACAGGGTCACCACGAGCAGTACTTC.